This T cell receptor beta chain was captured by sequencing in a study of patients and donors after allogeneic stem cell transplantation. Germline CDR1 is MNHEY and CDR2 is SMNVEV (reference sequence). V was clipped by 6 bases and J by 10 bases, with 19 bases between them. The CDR3 runs to 15 residues. In TCRdb, the RT-PCR reads were re-called with MiXCR into one record per CDR3 protein. The sample gives some 200,000 distinct CDR3 sequences, around 41% of which show up once; 33% is in the top ten. The chain couples TRBV27 to TRBJ1-6, with unresolved D. The sequence derives from a human donor who was either an allogeneic HSCT recipient or a stem cell or donor lymphocyte infusion donor (not recorded which). It is not recorded whose cells these are; they may come from a transplant donor. The sample taken for sequencing was blood, either unsorted or a sorted T cell fraction (not recorded which). The CDR3 sequence is CASRPRALQDSPLHF. CDR3 sequence (DNA): TGTGCCAGCAGACCCCGGGCCCTCCAGGACTCACCCCTCCACTTT.